Sequencing of this T cell receptor beta chain was carried out in a study of blood T cell repertoires in COVID-19. Study as a whole: COVID-19 samples, acute and convalescent, were from the United States, Italy and Spain.

V dropped 5 bases and J dropped 5; count of bases not matched to a gene: 6. Germline-derived CDR1 and CDR2 are SGHAT and FQNNGV. CDR3 length: 16 amino acids. Original analysis: Amplification of reference gene primers provided the estimated nucleated cell counts. TCRdb's table, derived via immunoSEQ multiplex PCR, lists solely in-frame clones and lacks some. That table supplies the V and J calls and clone size; D and trimming were determined from the DNA. The data show fewer than 110,000 clones, approximately 80% seen once. The receptor comes from a man in his sixties or seventies with acute or convalescent COVID-19. Sequencing was done on a sample of peripheral blood. This rearrangement joins TRBV11-2 to TRBJ2-3; TRBD2 matches at 14 bases. The CDR3 protein is CASSAGLAGVRDTQYF. DNA for the CDR3: TGTGCCAGCAGCGCGGGACTAGCGGGGGTCCGAGATACGCAGTATTTT.